This paragraph reports one T cell receptor (beta chain). Antigen unknown. The sample originates from a study of post-analysis software for immune sequencing data. Study-wide points: Under the F measure, samples that were prepared in one batch clustered strongly together. Controls significantly exceeded multiple sclerosis patients in normalized Chao1 diversity. When patients were compared with controls, a handful of TRBV segments were more frequent, TRBV5-6, TRBV5-1 and TRBV20-1 among them.

Germline V gives CDR1 SGHRS, CDR2 YFSETQ. V gave up 6 bases and J gave up 0 bases, with 13 bases separating them. The CDR3 has 14 residues. Unique molecular identifiers featured in each of the TCR beta cDNA libraries. MiXCR was run by TCRdb on the PCR reads, yielding one entry per CDR3 protein. The data hold 750,000 to 950,000 distinct CDR3 sequences, with roughly 50% observed a single time. Sequencing was carried out using blood. The clonotype was recovered from a girl between 10 and 17 years old with multiple sclerosis. The rearrangement joins TRBV5-1 to TRBJ2-7, with a tentative D call TRBD2 (5 bases). In DNA, the CDR3 is TGCGCCAGCAAACAAGAGGGAGCCTCCTACGAGCAGTACTTC. Translation gives CASKQEGASYEQYF.